This is a list of T cell receptor beta chains from one sample in a study of blood T cell repertoires in COVID-19. Here immunoSEQ multiplex PCR was the method, and the copy in TCRdb shows in-frame clones only, minus some. The table has about 100,000 clones, around 84% seen once; the top ten hold 13%. Material for sequencing was peripheral blood. Receptors were obtained from a woman aged 60 to 75 in a cohort sampled during active or convalescent COVID-19. CDR3s leave out the opening cysteine and the closing phenylalanine or tryptophan. A D gene is named only where the DNA matches it firmly.

D: .; V: TRBV27; J: TRBJ2-4; CDR3: ASSLTSWDIQY
D: TRBD1; V: TRBV14; J: TRBJ1-1; CDR3: ASSQWSGGPDTEAF
D: TRBD2; V: TRBV5-6; J: TRBJ2-1; CDR3: ASSIPPGLINNEQF
D: .; V: TRBV20-1; J: TRBJ2-5; CDR3: SASTLETQY
D: TRBD2; V: TRBV4-2; J: TRBJ2-2; CDR3: ASSQDFVLAGGRELF
D: .; V: TRBV28; J: TRBJ1-1; CDR3: ASSPWGGSTEAF
D: TRBD1; V: TRBV7-9; J: TRBJ1-1; CDR3: ASSEGQGMNTEAF
D: TRBD2; V: TRBV19; J: TRBJ2-1; CDR3: ASSIVGGRVLF
D: TRBD1; V: TRBV20-1; J: TRBJ1-2; CDR3: SAGTAYGYT
D: .; V: TRBV11-3; J: TRBJ2-2; CDR3: ASSFTRATGELF
D: TRBD2; V: TRBV7-9; J: TRBJ2-1; CDR3: ASSSTLAGLYNEQF
D: .; V: TRBV4-1; J: TRBJ2-7; CDR3: ASSQGPTYEQY
D: TRBD2; V: TRBV19; J: TRBJ2-1; CDR3: ASSIRLADTYNEQF